These 24 T cell receptor beta chains share one sample of origin, sequenced in a study of tumor-infiltrating lymphocytes in primary liver carcinoma. RNA and DNA were co-extracted from approximately 20-30 mg of unsorted bulk tissue. From roughly 500 ng total RNA, TCR beta cDNA was generated with a primer in the constant region. A slightly modified ARM-PCR protocol with three nested multiplex PCR rounds produced these TCR beta libraries. The opening two PCR rounds, 10 cycles each, paired TRBV1-TRBV30 forward primers with a C-beta reverse primer. TCRdb called the multiplex PCR reads again in MiXCR, with one record for every CDR3 protein. The table has some 110,000 distinct CDR3 sequences, 60% to 75% seen once; the top ten hold roughly 7.9%. The sequenced material came from liver tumor tissue from sampling region 3. Subset in this sample: tumor region T3, left-lateral pole. Receptors originate from an older woman with primary liver carcinoma and hepatitis B virus infection.

This chain links TRBV9 with TRBJ2-7, with 9 bases that match TRBD2. With V trimmed by 4 bases and J by 7 bases, 15 bases remained unmatched. Germline values: CDR1 SGDLS, CDR2 YYNGEE. The CDR3 is 16 amino acids. The CDR3 reads CASSSQVVAGVAEQYF. As DNA, the CDR3 is TGTGCCAGCAGCTCGCAGGTGGTAGCGGGAGTGGCAGAGCAGTACTTC. The entire variable domain, with the rest obtained from reference TRBV9 and TRBJ2-7, is as follows: DSGVTQTPKHLITATGQRVTLRCSPRSGDLSVYWYQQSLDQGLQFLIQYYNGEERAKGNILERFSAQQFPDLHSELNLSSLELGDSALYFCASSSQVVAGVAEQYFGPGTRLTVT.

This clonotype was observed a few times. With a much larger clone just one base away, this may be a read error. The V gene is TRBV29-1, the J gene TRBJ2-1; 14 bases map to TRBD2. CDR1 is SQVTM, CDR2 ANQGSEA, per germline. This CDR3 is built from 16 residues. For the CDR3, the DNA is TGCAGCGCCCACGGGACTAGCGGGAGCGAGCGGAATGAGCAGTCCTTC. This encodes CSAHGTSGSERNEQSF.

The chain is built from TRBV7-2 and TRBJ2-1, with 8 positions matching TRBD2. CDR1 and CDR2 from the germline V gene are SGHTA and FQGNSA. With V trimmed by 2 bases and J by 7 bases, 4 bases remained unmatched. This CDR3 region has 14 residues. CDR3: CASSLRSGRNEQFF. In DNA form, the CDR3 reads TGTGCCAGCAGCTTACGAAGCGGGAGAAATGAGCAGTTCTTC.

This clonotype was counted ten times or more. The rearrangement joins TRBV6-1 to TRBJ2-1; 8 bases are shared with TRBD1. With 3 bases clipped from V and 9 bases from J, the junction kept 7 bases outside the gene matches. Germline CDR1 reads MNHNS; CDR2 reads SASEGT. The CDR3 contains 14 residues. CDR3 nucleotides: TGTGCCAGCAGTGAGCAACAGGGGGTTTCTGAGCAGTTCTTC. Its translation is CASSEQQGVSEQFF.

The chain employs TRBV18 and TRBJ2-1; a weak D match, TRBD2 (6 bases). CDR3 length: 16 amino acids. Germline V lookup: CDR1 KGHSH, CDR2 LQKENI. Trimming removed 2 bases from V and 5 bases from J, with 16 bases in between. The CDR3 reads CASSPVYGGKNNEQFF. In DNA form, the CDR3 reads TGTGCCAGCTCACCAGTTTACGGGGGAAAAAACAATGAGCAGTTCTTC. The variable domain in full, completed from reference TRBV18 and TRBJ2-1, reads NAGVMQNPRHLVRRRGQEARLRCSPMKGHSHVYWYRQLPEEGLKFMVYLQKENIIDESGMPKERFSAEFPKEGPSILRIQQVVRGDSAAYFCASSPVYGGKNNEQFFGPGTRLTVL.

As regards this clonotype: This clone may be a read error of a much larger clone one base away. The rearrangement joins TRBV5-6 to TRBJ1-5; 7 positions agree with TRBD1. Trimming removed 4 bases from V and 7 bases from J; junction bases left unmatched: 8. This CDR3 has 14 amino acids. Per germline, CDR1 SGHDT and CDR2 YYEEEE. The CDR3 here is CASSRGGGLQPQHF. The CDR3 DNA reads as TGTGCCAGCAGCCGGGGAGGGGGCTTACAGCCCCAGCATTTT.

This chain joins TRBV7-9 and TRBJ2-1; 11 nucleotides agree with TRBD2. The CDR3 has 18 amino acids. Germline loops: CDR1 SEHNR, CDR2 FQNEAQ (reference sequence). V was pared by 5 bases and J by 7 bases, with 16 bases of the junction left unmatched. This chain's CDR3 is CASSPNPLAGGPRNEQFF. DNA for the CDR3: TGTGCCAGCAGCCCCAACCCTTTAGCGGGAGGGCCTCGGAATGAGCAGTTCTTC.

The chain uses TRBV7-9 and TRBJ2-2, with D possibly being TRBD2 (5 bases). Trimming removed 3 bases at V and 4 bases at J, with 12 bases between. Per germline, CDR1 SEHNR and CDR2 FQNEAQ (reference sequence). CDR3 length equals 15 residues. The chain's CDR3 is CASSFSVRATGELFF. The CDR3 nucleotides are TGTGCCAGCAGCTTCAGCGTGAGGGCCACCGGGGAGCTGTTTTTT. The entire variable domain, with the rest obtained from reference TRBV7-9 and TRBJ2-2, is as follows: DTGVSQNPRHKITKRGQNVTFRCDPISEHNRLYWYRQTLGQGPEFLTYFQNEAQLEKSRLLSDRFSAERPKGSFSTLEIQRTEQGDSAMYLCASSFSVRATGELFFGEGSRLTVL.

This chain links TRBV6-1 with TRBJ1-1, with D possibly matching TRBD1 (5 bases). CDR1 and CDR2 from the germline V gene are MNHNS and SASEGT. There are 15 residues in the CDR3. V was trimmed by 10 bases and J by 11 bases, leaving 29 bases between them. CDR3 protein: CANSAPGGLRDGAFF. The CDR3 DNA reads TGTGCCAATAGTGCCCCCGGGGGACTCCGCGATGGGGCTTTCTTT.

This clonotype was seen just once. At one boundary the junction diverges from the germline segment, which might be a read error. The gene calls are TRBV5-1 and TRBJ2-2, with D perhaps TRBD1 or TRBD2 (5 bases each). The CDR3 runs 17 residues. Germline V gives CDR1 SGHRS, CDR2 YFSETQ. The CDR3, as DNA: TGCGCCAGAAGCTATTCGGGACGGAACTTGAACACCGGGGAGCTGTTTTTT. Translated: CARSYSGRNLNTGELFF.

Notes on this clonotype: A much larger clone sits a single nucleotide away, making a read error possible. The chain carries TRBV28 and TRBJ2-3, with D tentatively TRBD1 (5 bases). CDR3 length: 13 amino acids. With 8 bases removed from V and 2 bases from J, the gap between germline ends came to 11 bases. Germline loops: CDR1 MDHEN, CDR2 SYDVKM. The CDR3 DNA is TGTGCCAGCTGGGGCAGGATCACAGATACGCAGTATTTT. Protein sequence: CASWGRITDTQYF.

Notes on this clonotype: The junction departs from the called germline gene at one end, perhaps through a read error. The V call is TRBV11-2, the J call TRBJ1-6; the D is unclear. The CDR3 spans 14 residues. Germline CDR1 SGHAT, CDR2 FQNNGV. DNA for the CDR3: TGTGCCAGCGGCTTAGACCTCGGTTACTCACCCCTCCACTTT. It is translated as CASGLDLGYSPLHF.

Remarks on this clonotype: At one end, the junction sequence differs from germline, possibly due to a read error. This sequence joins TRBV12-3 or TRBV12-4 and TRBJ2-1; 8 nucleotides line up with TRBD2. CDR3 length: 17 residues. The CDR3 DNA follows: TGTGCCAGCAGTTTTGGGACTTGCGGGAGGAGGGGCAATGAACAGTTCTTC. Protein: CASSFGTCGRRGNEQFF.

J is TRBJ2-1 and V is TRBV9; 9 nucleotides line up with TRBD2. Germline V gene data show CDR1 as SGDLS and CDR2 as YYNGEE. With 5 bases clipped from V and 5 bases from J, the junction kept 8 bases outside the gene matches. The CDR3 loop spans 15 amino acids. The CDR3 nucleotides are TGTGCCAGCAGTTCAAGACTAGCGGAAAACAATGAGCAGTTCTTC. This encodes CASSSRLAENNEQFF.

Notes on this clonotype: This is likely a read error, given that the CDR3 carries no conserved phenylalanine or tryptophan at its end. It is unclear where the CDR3 begins or ends on the DNA, so no DNA is shown, and the CDR3 is as TCRdb lists it. The chain has TRBV11-3 and TRBJ2-1; TRBD2 is taken as the D call from the table, unchecked against the DNA. Germline V CDR1 and CDR2: SGHNT, YENEEA. The CDR3 is 15 residues long, counting both termini. The CDR3 is CASSLGTSGKLEHFS.

Turning to this clonotype: Germline and junction disagree at one end, which may indicate a read error. The chain links TRBV7-8 to TRBJ2-1; D is unclear. Germline V gene data show CDR1 as SGHVS and CDR2 as FQNEAQ. This CDR3 region has 12 residues. CDR3 bases: TGTCCCAGCAGCTCAGGTCTTAGCGAGCAGTTCTTC. This translates into CPSSSGLSEQFF.

This clonotype was counted a few times. J is TRBJ1-3 and V is TRBV11-2; D not resolved. CDR3 length: 15 residues. The V gene lost 9 bases and the J gene lost 2 bases, with 17 bases spanning the gap. CDR1 and CDR2 (germline): SGHAT, FQNNGV. The CDR3 region is CASSITWATGNTIYF. CDR3 in DNA: TGTGCCAGTAGCATAACATGGGCAACTGGAAACACCATATATTTT.

This clonotype turned up a few times. The chain's CDR3 is CSARGGGGRYNEQFF. CDR3 nucleotides: TGCAGTGCTAGAGGGGGAGGGGGACGGTACAATGAGCAGTTCTTC. The V call is TRBV20-1, the J call TRBJ2-1; weak D call: TRBD2 (7 bases). Trimming shortened V by 1 base and J by 4 bases, and 14 bases separated the two germline ends. CDR1 is DFQATT and CDR2 is SNEGSKA in the germline V gene (reference sequence). The CDR3 is 15 amino acids.

In regard to this clonotype: Since a much larger clone is just one base distant, this may be a read error. The CDR3, as DNA: TGTGCCAGCAGCCGGAACCCGGGGGGAAACACCATATATTTT. Its translation: CASSRNPGGNTIYF. This chain joins TRBV5-4 and TRBJ1-3; the D is unclear. Germline-derived CDR1 and CDR2 are SGHNT and YYREEE (reference sequence). Trimming took 4 bases from V and 4 from J, leaving 12 bases between them. This CDR3 comprises 14 residues.

On this clonotype: Possible read error: a much larger clone is one base away. The rearrangement links TRBV4-1 to TRBJ2-1; D is tentatively TRBD1 or TRBD2 (5 bases each). Trimming cost V 6 bases and J 5 bases, with 17 bases left between them. This CDR3 contains 15 residues. From germline, CDR1 is MGHRA and CDR2 YSYEKL. In DNA form, the CDR3 reads TGCGCCAGCAGGAAAACGGGGACCTCGGACAATGAGCAGTTCTTC. Protein product: CASRKTGTSDNEQFF.

Concerning this clonotype: Mismatch with germline at one junction end may stem from a read error. The chain joins TRBV6-1 to TRBJ2-2; maybe TRBD2 (6 bases). CDR3 length equals 14 residues. Germline V gene sequence: CDR1 MNHNS, CDR2 SASEGT. The CDR3 DNA reads as TGTGCAAGCAGGAGGGAGGATCGCACCGGGGAGCTGTTTTTT. It codes for CASRREDRTGELFF.

V is TRBV11-2 and J is TRBJ1-3; 8 bases fit TRBD1. Germline CDR1 reads SGHAT; CDR2 reads FQNNGV. This CDR3 spans 19 amino acids. The junction had 23 bases not matched to a gene; V was cut back by 4 bases and J by 9 bases. Written as DNA, the CDR3 is TGTGCCAGCAGCTCACGCCCAGACAGGGGAGCGTATTCTGGAGGCACCATATATTTT. This encodes CASSSRPDRGAYSGGTIYF.

In regard to this clonotype: A much larger clone differs by one base, so this may be a read error. The rearrangement links TRBV4-1 to TRBJ2-3; D tentatively reads TRBD1 or TRBD2 (6 bases each). The CDR3 sequence is 15 residues long. The germline V gene has CDR1 MGHRA and CDR2 YSYEKL. For the CDR3, the DNA is TGCTCCAGCAGCCCTATAAGGGGGGGCACAGATACGCAGTATTTT. Amino acid sequence: CSSSPIRGGTDTQYF.

This clonotype was counted only a few times. A single base separates this from a much larger clone, so it may be a read error. This chain uses TRBV12-3 or TRBV12-4 with TRBJ2-3, with no clear D. V was trimmed by 5 bases and J by 5 bases, leaving 8 bases between them. CDR3 length: 12 amino acids. The DNA of the CDR3 is TGTGCCAGCAGTCCACTCATAGATACGCAGTATTTT. Its translation: CASSPLIDTQYF.